This TCR beta chain originates from a study of blood T cell repertoires in COVID-19. Germline CDR1 WSHSY, CDR2 SAAADI. This CDR3 has 14 amino acids. The junction had 4 bases not matched to a gene; V was cut back by 6 bases and J by 2 bases. The repertoire was sequenced with immunoSEQ multiplex PCR; TCRdb's copy has only in-frame clones and lacks some. In the table there are roughly 180,000 clones, roughly 76% of which are singletons. Sequenced material: peripheral blood. The chain employs TRBV10-2 and TRBJ1-5; 7 bases agree with TRBD1. This receptor was taken from a middle-aged woman with COVID-19, enrolled during active disease. The CDR3 region is CASRKGQGNQPQHF. The DNA for the CDR3 is TGCGCCAGCAGAAAAGGACAGGGCAATCAGCCCCAGCATTTT.